This is a list of T cell receptor beta chains from one sample in a study of blood T cell repertoires in COVID-19. This table comes from immunoSEQ multiplex PCR, and its TCRdb copy is limited to in-frame clones, with some not included. The sample lists some 390,000 clones, approximately 89% occurring once. The specimen sequenced was peripheral blood. The receptors stem from a woman between 40 and 50 years old with COVID-19, enrolled during active disease. The CDR3 runs from the conserved cysteine through the conserved F or W. D genes are given only for firm matches. Size is stated for part of the rows, as once, few or many counts, or as a class when the clone is expanded.

NA | TRBJ1-3 | NA | TRBV28 | CASSLFPDFSGNTIYF | TGTGCCAGCAGTTTATTTCCAGACTTCTCTGGAAACACCATATATTTT
NA | TRBJ1-1 | NA | TRBV7-9 | CASSFNPGVNTEAFF | TGTGCCAGCAGCTTCAATCCAGGGGTTAACACTGAAGCTTTCTTT
TRBD2 | TRBJ2-5 | NA | TRBV18 | CASSGTSVETQYF | TGTGCCAGCTCGGGGACTAGCGTAGAGACCCAGTACTTC
NA | TRBJ1-6 | NA | TRBV20-1 | CSASSPGPLHF | TGCAGTGCTAGCTCCCCGGGACCCCTCCACTTT
NA | TRBJ1-5 | NA | TRBV18 | CASSPWAENSNQPQHF | TGTGCCAGCTCACCCTGGGCAGAAAATAGCAATCAGCCCCAGCATTTT
NA | TRBJ2-7 | NA | TRBV6-2/TRBV6-3 | CASSYSPGEGNFYEQYF | TGTGCCAGCAGTTACTCCCCAGGGGAGGGAAATTTCTACGAGCAGTACTTC
TRBD1 | TRBJ2-7 | NA | TRBV18 | CASSPGTDPYEQYF | TGTGCCAGCTCACCAGGGACAGATCCCTACGAGCAGTACTTC
NA | TRBJ1-1 | NA | TRBV20-1 | CSVPNFPKAFF | TGCAGTGTCCCCAACTTCCCAAAGGCTTTCTTT
NA | TRBJ1-2 | NA | TRBV30 | CASPGGNLYGYTF | TGTGCCTCTCCCGGGGGGAACCTCTATGGCTACACCTTC
NA | TRBJ1-1 | NA | TRBV5-5 | CASSLVGGAGGEAFF | TGTGCCAGCAGCTTAGTTGGGGGCGCGGGTGGTGAAGCTTTCTTT
NA | TRBJ1-6 | NA | TRBV14 | CASSPRLTGNSPLHF | TGTGCCAGCAGCCCGCGCCTTACCGGTAATTCACCCCTCCACTTT
TRBD1 | TRBJ1-3 | NA | TRBV10-3 | CAISESKWTGENTIYF | TGTGCCATCAGTGAGTCGAAGTGGACAGGGGAAAACACCATATATTTT
TRBD1 | TRBJ2-3 | NA | TRBV7-3 | CASSLTGMDTQYF | TGTGCCAGCAGCTTGACAGGGATGGATACGCAGTATTTT
NA | TRBJ1-4 | few | TRBV10-3 | CAISPGGRGEKLFF | TGTGCCATCAGTCCCGGGGGGCGCGGTGAAAAACTGTTTTTT
TRBD2 | TRBJ2-3 | NA | TRBV11-3 | CASSTRTSGDTDTQYF | TGTGCCAGCAGCACCCGGACTAGCGGGGACACAGATACGCAGTATTTT
TRBD2 | TRBJ2-3 | few | TRBV5-1 | CASSWPPGLAISDTQYF | TGCGCCAGCAGCTGGCCCCCGGGACTAGCGATTTCAGATACGCAGTATTTT
TRBD2 | TRBJ2-1 | NA | TRBV9 | CASSVDPTSGLGNEQFF | TGTGCCAGCAGCGTAGACCCAACTAGCGGGCTGGGGAATGAGCAGTTCTTC
TRBD1 | TRBJ2-2 | NA | TRBV28 | CASSSPGTGPGELFF | TGTGCCAGCAGTAGCCCGGGGACAGGGCCCGGGGAGCTGTTTTTT
NA | TRBJ2-3 | NA | TRBV7-2 | CASSPTPSTDTQYF | TGTGCCAGCAGCCCGACACCCTCCACAGATACGCAGTATTTT
TRBD2 | TRBJ2-1 | NA | TRBV6-2/TRBV6-3 | CASSYQWEGINEQFF | TGTGCCAGCAGTTACCAGTGGGAGGGGATAAATGAGCAGTTCTTC
NA | TRBJ1-2 | few | TRBV20-1 | CSANGNGGYTF | TGCAGTGCTAACGGGAATGGAGGCTACACCTTC
TRBD2 | TRBJ2-3 | NA | TRBV2 | CASSGRGLATDTQYF | TGTGCCAGCAGTGGCCGGGGACTAGCGACAGATACGCAGTATTTT
TRBD2 | TRBJ2-1 | NA | TRBV4-1 | CASSLLAGRSYNEQFF | TGCGCCAGCAGCCTACTAGCGGGGCGGTCCTACAATGAGCAGTTCTTC
NA | TRBJ1-5 | NA | TRBV28 | CASTRLKDTYQPQHF | TGTGCCAGCACCCGGCTGAAGGACACCTATCAGCCCCAGCATTTT
TRBD2 | TRBJ2-5 | NA | TRBV9 | CASSVVAGGPETQYF | TGTGCCAGCAGCGTAGTAGCGGGAGGTCCGGAGACCCAGTACTTC
TRBD1 | TRBJ1-5 | NA | TRBV11-2 | CASSVTDRAGNQPQHF | TGTGCCAGCAGCGTTACAGACAGGGCGGGCAATCAGCCCCAGCATTTT
NA | TRBJ1-1 | NA | TRBV14 | CASSRQKITGQNTEAFF | TGTGCCAGCAGCCGACAAAAGATCACAGGGCAGAACACTGAAGCTTTCTTT
TRBD1 | TRBJ1-2 | NA | TRBV5-1 | CASSIGQGRDGYTF | TGCGCCAGCAGTATCGGACAGGGAAGAGATGGCTACACCTTC
TRBD1 | TRBJ1-5 | NA | TRBV28 | CASRGTDVESQPQHF | TGTGCCAGCAGGGGGACAGATGTTGAAAGTCAGCCCCAGCATTTT
NA | TRBJ2-7 | NA | TRBV7-9 | CASSLREGPFSYEQYF | TGTGCCAGCAGCTTACGGGAAGGGCCATTCTCCTACGAGCAGTACTTC
TRBD1 | TRBJ1-2 | NA | TRBV5-1 | CASSLAGTGALNYGYTF | TGCGCCAGCAGCTTGGCCGGGACAGGGGCCCTTAACTATGGCTACACCTTC
NA | TRBJ1-3 | NA | TRBV27 | CASSSRRADTIYF | TGTGCCAGCAGCTCCCGGAGGGCGGACACCATATATTTT
TRBD2 | TRBJ2-1 | NA | TRBV3-1/TRBV3-2 | CASSLRPTSGSNNEQFF | TGTGCCAGCAGCCTCCGCCCCACTAGCGGGAGTAACAATGAGCAGTTCTTC
TRBD1 | TRBJ1-1 | NA | TRBV28 | CASRRQGFDTEAFF | TGTGCCAGCAGACGACAGGGGTTTGACACTGAAGCTTTCTTT
NA | TRBJ2-1 | NA | TRBV7-2 | CASIRSSDFYNEQFF | TGTGCCAGCATTCGGTCCAGCGATTTCTACAATGAGCAGTTCTTC
TRBD1 | TRBJ1-6 | NA | TRBV7-9 | CASSGGDRWNSPLHF | TGTGCCAGCAGCGGGGGGGACAGGTGGAATTCACCCCTCCACTTT
TRBD1 | TRBJ1-6 | NA | TRBV2 | CASSDPGTVNSPLHF | TGTGCCAGCAGTGATCCAGGGACAGTGAATTCACCCCTCCACTTT
TRBD1 | TRBJ1-4 | NA | TRBV4-3 | CASSHRWKTGDNEKLFF | TGCGCCAGCAGCCATCGATGGAAAACAGGGGATAATGAAAAACTGTTTTTT
TRBD1 | TRBJ1-6 | NA | TRBV11-2 | CASSLGGQANSPLHF | TGTGCCAGCAGCTTAGGGGGACAGGCTAATTCACCCCTCCACTTT
TRBD1 | TRBJ1-5 | NA | TRBV19 | CASSIFRGQVSNQPQHF | TGTGCCAGTAGTATTTTTAGGGGACAGGTTAGCAATCAGCCCCAGCATTTT
TRBD2 | TRBJ2-5 | NA | TRBV7-7 | CASSLVGGGSQETQYF | TGTGCTAGCAGCTTAGTTGGCGGGGGATCCCAAGAGACCCAGTACTTC
NA | TRBJ2-1 | NA | TRBV18 | CASSPNSGILAEQFF | TGTGCCAGCTCACCCAACTCCGGGATCCTGGCTGAGCAGTTCTTC
NA | TRBJ1-1 | NA | TRBV6-2/TRBV6-3 | CASSHWPNVLGETEAFF | TGTGCCAGCAGTCACTGGCCAAATGTACTCGGGGAGACTGAAGCTTTCTTT
NA | TRBJ2-3 | NA | TRBV4-3 | CASSRSGFGTDTQYF | TGCGCCAGCAGCCGCAGCGGTTTCGGCACAGATACGCAGTATTTT
NA | TRBJ1-4 | NA | TRBV5-6 | CASRFRGDEKLFF | TGTGCCAGCAGGTTCCGGGGGGATGAAAAACTGTTTTTT
NA | TRBJ1-5 | NA | TRBV5-6 | CASSLMDEGPPGPQHF | TGTGCCAGCAGCTTGATGGATGAGGGTCCTCCAGGGCCCCAGCATTTT
NA | TRBJ2-7 | NA | TRBV28 | CASIGQTYEQYF | TGTGCCAGCATCGGACAGACCTACGAGCAGTACTTC
TRBD1 | TRBJ1-2 | NA | TRBV7-9 | CASTHGGQGANYGYTF | TGTGCCAGCACCCATGGGGGACAGGGGGCTAACTATGGCTACACCTTC
NA | TRBJ1-2 | NA | TRBV7-9 | CASSLAVGRAEGYTF | TGTGCCAGCAGCTTAGCCGTGGGGAGGGCTGAGGGCTACACCTTC
NA | TRBJ2-7 | NA | TRBV28 | CASSFGQGHHSSYEQYF | TGTGCCAGCAGTTTCGGGCAGGGGCACCACAGCTCCTACGAGCAGTACTTC
NA | TRBJ1-5 | NA | TRBV5-5 | CASSGGFRTNQPQHF | TGTGCCAGCAGCGGGGGGTTTCGGACTAATCAGCCCCAGCATTTT
NA | TRBJ1-4 | once | TRBV9 | CASSPQPGGEGGKLFF | TGTGCCAGCAGCCCTCAACCGGGGGGCGAGGGAGGAAAACTGTTTTTT
TRBD1 | TRBJ1-5 | NA | TRBV5-8 | CASSLGALSDRELQPQHF | TGTGCCAGCAGCTTGGGCGCCCTTTCCGACAGGGAACTGCAGCCCCAGCATTTT
TRBD1 | TRBJ2-7 | NA | TRBV29-1 | CSVTGARYEQYF | TGCAGCGTCACAGGGGCACGTTACGAGCAGTACTTC
TRBD1 | TRBJ1-1 | NA | TRBV6-2/TRBV6-3 | CASSPQGGLTAEAFF | TGTGCCAGCAGTCCACAGGGGGGGTTAACGGCTGAAGCTTTCTTT
TRBD1 | TRBJ2-7 | NA | TRBV24-1 | CATSDLGGQGSDYEQYF | TGTGCCACCAGTGATTTGGGTGGACAGGGGAGTGACTACGAGCAGTACTTC
NA | TRBJ2-3 | few | TRBV2 | CASSEGLPTTDTQYF | TGTGCCAGCAGTGAGGGGCTGCCTACCACAGATACGCAGTATTTT
NA | TRBJ2-5 | NA | TRBV28 | CAVANYQETQYF | TGTGCCGTAGCTAACTACCAAGAGACCCAGTACTTC